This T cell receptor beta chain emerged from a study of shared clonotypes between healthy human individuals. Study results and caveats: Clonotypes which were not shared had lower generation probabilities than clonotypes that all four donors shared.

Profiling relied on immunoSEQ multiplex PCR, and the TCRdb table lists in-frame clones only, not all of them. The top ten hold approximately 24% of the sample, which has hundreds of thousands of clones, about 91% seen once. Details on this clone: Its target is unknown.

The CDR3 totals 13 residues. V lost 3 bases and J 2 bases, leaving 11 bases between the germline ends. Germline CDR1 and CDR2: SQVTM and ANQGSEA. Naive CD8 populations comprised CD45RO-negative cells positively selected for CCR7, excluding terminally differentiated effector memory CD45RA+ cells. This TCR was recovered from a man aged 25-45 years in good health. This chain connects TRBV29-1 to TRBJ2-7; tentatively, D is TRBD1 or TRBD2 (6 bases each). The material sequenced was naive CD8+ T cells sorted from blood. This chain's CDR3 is CSVDRGETYEQYF. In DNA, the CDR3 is TGCAGCGTTGATAGGGGGGAAACCTACGAGCAGTACTTC.